The present T cell receptor beta chain was sequenced within a study of blood T cells in healthy people across ages. The sample, approximately 11 milliliters of peripheral blood, was drawn from each donor. This clonotype was observed a few times. It was with a sample-barcoded 5' primer and a J-beta primer mix that a second PCR of roughly 7 to 12 cycles was run. Unique molecular identifiers of 12 random nucleotides labeled each cDNA. A single record per CDR3 protein comes from TCRdb applying MiXCR to the 5' RACE reads. The table lists some 1 million distinct CDR3 sequences, over 35% of them singletons, with around 18% in the top ten. Sequenced: blood. The TCR sequence derives from a woman aged 55-75 years in good health.

CDR3 sequence (DNA): TGTGCCAGCAGTTTAGATGGGCCGGGGCAGTACTTC. Its protein product is CASSLDGPGQYF. The rearrangement uses TRBV27 and TRBJ2-7; D is unresolved. In germline, CDR1 is MNHEY, CDR2 SMNVEV (reference sequence). V lost 2 bases, J lost 9 bases, and 11 bases lay in between. The CDR3 consists of 12 residues.